These 32 T cell receptor beta chains originate from one sample sequenced in a study of CD8 T cells in Susac syndrome. The RNA input was roughly 0.45 to 1 ug, and it was reverse transcribed with random hexamers. TCRdb fed the immunoSEQ multiplex PCR reads into MiXCR, producing one record per CDR3 protein. The sample contains 70,000 to 100,000 distinct CDR3 sequences, approximately 96% of which appear only once. The source material was CD8+ T cells from PBMCs. Source of these receptors: a human donor with Susac syndrome.

The chain employs TRBV15 and TRBJ2-1, with D maybe TRBD2 (6 bases). V lost 0 bases and J lost 0, with 12 bases in between. Per germline, CDR1 LNHNV and CDR2 YYDKDF (reference sequence). This CDR3 is built from 17 residues. The CDR3 loop reads CATSREGLLSSYNEQFF. The CDR3 nucleotides are TGTGCCACCAGCAGAGAGGGACTCCTGAGCTCCTACAATGAGCAGTTCTTC.

The chain carries TRBV2 and TRBJ1-2; no clear D. V was shortened by 1 base and J by 8 bases, with 8 bases between the two germline ends. The CDR3 is 12 amino acids. The germline V gene encodes CDR1 SNHLY and CDR2 FYNNEI. For the CDR3, the DNA is TGTGCCAGCAGTGAAGGGTATCTCGGCTACACCTTC. This encodes CASSEGYLGYTF.

This clonotype showed up just a few times. The V and J genes are TRBV19 and TRBJ1-1, with D possibly TRBD1 on 5 matching bases. The CDR3 is 13 amino acids. CDR1 is LNHDA, CDR2 SQIVND, per germline (reference sequence). V lost 5 bases and J lost 1, with 8 bases in between. The chain's CDR3 is CASSPGPNTEAFF. CDR3 coding DNA: TGTGCCAGTAGTCCGGGACCGAACACTGAAGCTTTCTTT.

The rearrangement joins TRBV7-9 to TRBJ2-2, with 7 positions matching TRBD1. The length of the CDR3 is 13 residues. V shed 5 bases and J 6 bases; nucleotides not matched to a gene: 3. Germline V gene data show CDR1 as SEHNR and CDR2 as FQNEAQ (reference sequence). CDR3 nucleotide sequence: TGTGCCAGCAGCCCGACAGGGTCCGGGGAGCTGTTTTTT. Translating it yields CASSPTGSGELFF.

A single count supports this clonotype. The rearrangement uses TRBV7-9 and TRBJ1-1; D gene uncertain. The CDR3 is 14 residues long. Germline lookup yields CDR1 SEHNR and CDR2 FQNEAQ (reference sequence). Trimming stripped 1 base from V and 3 bases from J, with 9 bases between. The CDR3 nucleotides are TGTGCCAGCAGCTTAGATGCGTCGTACACTGAAGCTTTCTTT. Its protein is CASSLDASYTEAFF. Looking up the rest from reference TRBV7-9 and TRBJ1-1 gives the full variable domain: DTGVSQNPRHKITKRGQNVTFRCDPISEHNRLYWYRQTLGQGPEFLTYFQNEAQLEKSRLLSDRFSAERPKGSFSTLEIQRTEQGDSAMYLCASSLDASYTEAFFGQGTRLTVV.

The J gene is TRBJ2-6, the V gene TRBV7-9; possible D gene TRBD1, 6 bases. Looked up from germline, CDR1 is SEHNR and CDR2 is FQNEAQ (reference sequence). V gave up 7 bases and J gave up 0 bases, with 16 bases separating them. The CDR3 loop spans 17 amino acids. The CDR3 DNA reads TGTGCCAGCATCCGCCGGGACATACCCTCTGGGGCCAACGTCCTGACTTTC. Protein sequence: CASIRRDIPSGANVLTF. The full variable domain, completed using reference TRBV7-9 and TRBJ2-6, is DTGVSQNPRHKITKRGQNVTFRCDPISEHNRLYWYRQTLGQGPEFLTYFQNEAQLEKSRLLSDRFSAERPKGSFSTLEIQRTEQGDSAMYLCASIRRDIPSGANVLTFGAGSRLTVL.

The rearrangement joins TRBV30 to TRBJ2-2, with D possibly being TRBD1 (6 bases). The CDR3 is 18 amino acids. From germline, CDR1 is GTSNPN and CDR2 SVGIG (reference sequence). The germline V and J ends were trimmed by 3 bases and 4 bases, with 24 bases remaining between them. DNA of the CDR3: TGTGCCTGGAGCCGATTAAGGGCAGGGGATATTAGCACCGGGGAGCTGTTTTTT. Protein: CAWSRLRAGDISTGELFF.

The chain employs TRBV3-1 and TRBJ2-1; weak D call: TRBD2 (5 bases). Trimming shortened V by 0 bases and J by 10 bases, and 10 bases separated the two germline ends. The CDR3 has 13 amino acids. CDR1 LGHDT and CDR2 YNNKEL come from the germline V gene (reference sequence). The CDR3, as DNA: TGTGCCAGCAGCCAAGATCACGGGGAGGAGCAGTTCTTC. Translated: CASSQDHGEEQFF.

The rearrangement joins TRBV20-1 to TRBJ2-3, with TRBD2 matching 7 bases. The CDR3 sequence is 15 residues long. Trimming took 0 bases from V and 6 from J; bases not matched to a gene: 9. CDR1 is DFQATT, CDR2 SNEGSKA, per germline (reference sequence). The CDR3 loop is CSARDDKRELDTQYF. The CDR3 region has the DNA TGCAGTGCTAGAGACGATAAGCGGGAATTGGATACGCAGTATTTT.

The chain recombines TRBV7-2 with TRBJ1-6; 7 bases agree with TRBD1. CDR1 SGHTA and CDR2 FQGNSA come from the germline V gene. The CDR3 runs 14 residues. The trim removed 5 bases at V and 10 bases at J, leaving 8 bases unmatched. In DNA form, the CDR3 reads TGTGCCAGCAGCCCCGAAGACAGGGTATCACCCCTCCACTTT. Translation gives CASSPEDRVSPLHF.

The rearrangement uses TRBV29-1 and TRBJ1-1; TRBD1 matches at 7 bases. The trim removed 5 bases at V and 0 bases at J, leaving 3 bases unmatched. Germline loops: CDR1 SQVTM, CDR2 ANQGSEA. The CDR3 extends over 13 amino acids. CDR3 amino acids: CSVSGTVNTEAFF. CDR3 nucleotide sequence: TGCAGCGTTTCCGGGACAGTGAACACTGAAGCTTTCTTT.

V usage is TRBV21-1 and J usage is TRBJ2-7; TRBD1 reflects the table's D call only, with no check against the DNA. TRBV21-1 is a known pseudogene. The CDR3 length is 14 residues. The CDR3 loop reads CASSQDRGGYEQYF. The CDR3 coding sequence is TGTGCCAGCAGCCAAGACAGGGGCGGCTACGAGCAGTACTTC.

The gene calls are TRBV5-1 and TRBJ2-3, with a possible D match to TRBD2 (6 bases). Trimming took 0 bases from V and 3 from J, leaving 14 bases between them. The germline V gene encodes CDR1 SGHRS and CDR2 YFSETQ. The CDR3 is 16 amino acids. Here the CDR3 reads CASSLGEERVTDTQYF. In DNA form, the CDR3 reads TGCGCCAGCAGCTTGGGAGAAGAGCGGGTGACAGATACGCAGTATTTT.

The chain is built from TRBV6-2 or TRBV6-3 and TRBJ2-2; no reliable D call. The V end lost 6 bases, the J end lost 1 base, and 9 bases lay between the germline ends. CDR3 length: 14 amino acids. Germline V CDR1 and CDR2: MNHEY, SVGEGT. CDR3 region: CASSLPRNTGELFF. The CDR3 DNA reads TGTGCCAGCAGCCTCCCCAGGAACACCGGGGAGCTGTTTTTT.

The rearrangement uses TRBV5-1 and TRBJ2-1; TRBD2 matches 10 bases. Germline lookup yields CDR1 SGHRS and CDR2 YFSETQ. V was clipped by 6 bases and J by 7 bases; unmatched bases: 7. The CDR3 runs 14 residues. CDR3 DNA: TGCGCCAGCAAGAGCGGGGGGGCGCGGAATGAGCAGTTCTTC. Its translation: CASKSGGARNEQFF.

V and J are TRBV13 and TRBJ1-2; D remains unclear. V lost 5 bases and J 3 bases, leaving 19 bases between the germline ends. Germline V lookup: CDR1 PRHDT, CDR2 FYEKMQ (reference sequence). There are 16 residues in the CDR3. The CDR3 DNA sequence: TGTGCCAGCAGCAACGACACAACATGGGTGCACTATGGCTACACCTTC. Translation: CASSNDTTWVHYGYTF.

The chain carries TRBV10-3 and TRBJ2-3, with TRBD1 matching over 8 bases. CDR3 length equals 16 residues. Germline CDR1 reads ENHRY; CDR2 reads SYGVKD. The trim removed 6 bases at V and 2 bases at J, leaving 10 bases unmatched. CDR3 amino acids: CAIRVPTGENTDTQYF. The DNA for the CDR3 is TGTGCCATCAGGGTACCGACAGGGGAAAACACAGATACGCAGTATTTT.

The chain uses TRBV7-9 and TRBJ1-5; weak D call: TRBD1 (5 bases). CDR1 SEHNR and CDR2 FQNEAQ come from the germline V gene (reference sequence). Trimming took off 5 bases at V and 3 bases at J, with 11 bases between the two ends. The length of the CDR3 is 14 residues. CDR3 sequence: CASSAWGDNQPQHF. In DNA form, the CDR3 reads TGTGCCAGCAGCGCCTGGGGGGACAATCAGCCCCAGCATTTT.

The chain recombines TRBV4-3 with TRBJ1-1, with 7 bases lining up with TRBD1. CDR1 is LGHNA and CDR2 is YSLEER in the germline V gene. This CDR3 comprises 16 residues. V lost 1 base, J lost 0 bases, and 5 bases stayed unmatched. The chain's CDR3 is CASSQAPGGVNTEAFF. In DNA form, the CDR3 reads TGCGCCAGCAGCCAAGCTCCAGGGGGGGTGAACACTGAAGCTTTCTTT.

This chain joins TRBV6-2 or TRBV6-3 and TRBJ2-7; 7 positions match TRBD2. V shed 5 bases, J shed 5 bases, and the junction held 12 bases outside the gene matches. Germline CDR1 MNHEY, CDR2 SVGEGT. This CDR3 is 15 amino acids long. CDR3 in amino acids: CASSPPGSGVDEQYV. CDR3 DNA: TGTGCCAGCAGTCCACCCGGGAGCGGGGTCGACGAGCAGTACGTC.

The chain is built from TRBV18 and TRBJ2-7; TRBD2 is a possible D gene (6 bases). This CDR3 is built from 15 residues. The germline V gene encodes CDR1 KGHSH and CDR2 LQKENI. The V and J ends lost 3 bases and 5 bases respectively, with 17 bases between them. The CDR3 DNA is TGTGCCAGCTCACCCGAGGGCGCGGGATGGCACGAGCAGTACTTC. The encoded protein is CASSPEGAGWHEQYF.

The rearrangement uses TRBV5-4 and TRBJ2-5, with a possible D match to TRBD1 (5 bases). Trimming shortened V by 3 bases and J by 5 bases, and 14 bases separated the two germline ends. The CDR3 extends over 14 amino acids. Germline assignment: CDR1 SGHNT and CDR2 YYREEE (reference sequence). The CDR3 loop is CASSWTITGETQYF. Here the CDR3 DNA reads TGTGCCAGCAGCTGGACAATAACCGGGGAGACCCAGTACTTC.

The V and J genes are TRBV4-2 and TRBJ2-4; D remains unclear. The germline CDR1 and CDR2 sequences are LGHNA and YNFKEQ. V was pared by 0 bases and J by 3 bases, with 9 bases between. This CDR3 contains 15 residues. The CDR3 spells CASSQEEGRKNIQYF. CDR3 in DNA: TGTGCCAGCAGCCAAGAAGAAGGGCGCAAAAACATTCAGTACTTC.

This chain links TRBV12-3 or TRBV12-4 with TRBJ2-1; 10 bases align to TRBD2. The length of the CDR3 is 17 residues. The J segment lost 2 bases and the V segment lost 7 bases, leaving 11 bases of the junction unmatched. The CDR3 bases are TGTGCCAGCACCGGAGCTAGCGGGAGCCCCACCTACAATGAGCAGTTCTTC. This gives the protein CASTGASGSPTYNEQFF.

This rearrangement joins TRBV29-1 to TRBJ2-1; 11 nucleotides align to TRBD2. This CDR3 has 17 amino acids. Germline V gives CDR1 SQVTM, CDR2 ANQGSEA. The V segment lost 1 base and the J segment 0 bases; nucleotides outside the gene matches: 5. CDR3 bases: TGCAGCGTTGAAGGGGGGGGACTAGCGGCCTCCTACAATGAGCAGTTCTTC. Translation: CSVEGGGLAASYNEQFF.

The V gene is TRBV11-2, the J gene TRBJ2-7, with D possibly TRBD2 on 6 matching bases. Germline CDR1 reads SGHAT; CDR2 reads FQNNGV. Trimming took 3 bases from V and 5 from J, leaving 17 bases between them. The CDR3 covers 15 residues. The CDR3 protein is CASSLGAEGLHEQYF. In nucleotides, the CDR3 is TGTGCCAGCAGCTTGGGAGCGGAGGGCCTCCACGAGCAGTACTTC. Using reference TRBV11-2 and TRBJ2-7 for the parts outside the CDR3, the full variable domain is EAGVAQSPRYKIIEKRQSVAFWCNPISGHATLYWYQQILGQGPKLLIQFQNNGVVDDSQLPKDRFSAERLKGVDSTLKIQPAKLEDSAVYLCASSLGAEGLHEQYFGPGTRLTVT.

The rearrangement uses TRBV7-9 and TRBJ1-3; D not resolved. The germline V gene has CDR1 SEHNR and CDR2 FQNEAQ (reference sequence). This CDR3 region has 15 residues. Trimming removed 5 bases from V and 1 base from J, with 12 bases in between. CDR3 sequence (DNA): TGTGCCAGCAGCAGGGAAGGAACTTCTGGAAACACCATATATTTT. This translates into CASSREGTSGNTIYF.

This clonotype was observed a single time. The gene calls are TRBV4-3 and TRBJ1-2; 7 positions agree with TRBD1. Germline assignment: CDR1 LGHNA and CDR2 YSLEER. The CDR3 is made up of 15 amino acids. Trimming took 1 base from V and 8 from J; bases not matched to a gene: 10. The CDR3 sequence is CASSQALGQVTGYTF. CDR3 sequence (DNA): TGCGCCAGCAGCCAAGCCCTTGGACAGGTTACAGGCTACACCTTC.

The chain uses TRBV29-1 and TRBJ2-1; possible D gene TRBD2, 6 bases. The CDR3 totals 14 residues. The germline V gene has CDR1 SQVTM and CDR2 ANQGSEA. Between the trimmed V and J ends, which lost 1 base and 4 bases, there was a span of 11 bases. CDR3: CSVEGRGKYNEQFF. CDR3 in DNA: TGCAGCGTTGAAGGACGGGGGAAATACAATGAGCAGTTCTTC.

The gene calls are TRBV24-1 and TRBJ2-3; possible D gene TRBD2, 5 bases. The CDR3 sequence is 12 residues long. Germline CDR1 reads KGHDR; CDR2 reads SFDVKD. Trimming pared 6 bases from V and 3 bases from J, leaving 6 bases between. CDR3 region: CATSPGTDTQYF. CDR3 bases: TGTGCCACCAGTCCGGGAACAGATACGCAGTATTTT.

The rearrangement uses TRBV12-3 or TRBV12-4 and TRBJ1-2; 7 positions match TRBD1. CDR3 length: 13 residues. Losses at the gene ends were 5 bases for V and 8 bases for J; bases not matched to a gene: 8. The CDR3: CASSDRQGVGYTF. CDR3 nucleotide sequence: TGTGCCAGCAGTGACAGACAGGGAGTAGGCTACACCTTC.

V and J are TRBV13 and TRBJ1-1; D is ambiguous. Trimming left V 5 bases short and J 2 bases short, with 6 bases between. Germline V CDR1 and CDR2: PRHDT, FYEKMQ (reference sequence). The CDR3 loop spans 12 amino acids. This CDR3 is CASSPINTEAFF. CDR3 DNA: TGTGCCAGCAGCCCGATCAACACTGAAGCTTTCTTT.